Shown below are 14 T cell receptor beta chains from a single sample sequenced in a study of T cell clones after liver transplantation. Sequenced by immunoSEQ multiplex PCR; TCRdb stores in-frame clones only, minus some. The sample lists some 20,000 clones; 70% to 90% were seen once. Here the sequenced sample was CD8+ T cells from blood, taken less than 50 months after liver transplant. The receptors were gathered from a human patient who received a liver transplant. Some T cells may be graft donor cells.

The rearrangement uses TRBV27 and TRBJ2-7; tentative D call: TRBD2 (5 bases). The CDR3 is 12 amino acids. The V end was cut by 6 bases, the J end by 4 bases, with 10 bases between. The germline CDR1 and CDR2 sequences are MNHEY and SMNVEV (reference sequence). The CDR3 region has the DNA TGTGCCAGCAGGAAGACGGGGTACGAGCAGTACTTC. It is translated as CASRKTGYEQYF.

This clone has a single count. The chain is built from TRBV4-1 and TRBJ2-7, with D possibly being TRBD2 (5 bases). CDR3 size: 12 residues. With 5 bases removed from V and 6 bases from J, the gap between germline ends came to 11 bases. Germline CDR1 MGHRA, CDR2 YSYEKL. The CDR3 reads CASSVPRGEQYF. The CDR3 nucleotides are TGCGCCAGCAGCGTCCCCCGGGGCGAGCAGTACTTC.

The rearrangement joins TRBV5-1 to TRBJ2-7, with a possible D match to TRBD2 (5 bases). CDR1 SGHRS and CDR2 YFSETQ come from the germline V gene. The length of the CDR3 is 16 residues. Trimming cost V 2 bases and J 6 bases, with 21 bases left between them. CDR3 sequence reads: CASSFRSYGKVREQYF. CDR3 DNA sequence: TGCGCCAGCAGCTTTAGGAGTTACGGGAAGGTTCGCGAGCAGTACTTC.

This clone rates as hyperexpanded. The chain combines TRBV4-3 with TRBJ1-5; D is undetermined. CDR3 size: 15 residues. Per germline, CDR1 LGHNA and CDR2 YSLEER. The V and J ends lost 8 bases and 1 base respectively, with 15 bases between them. CDR3 nucleotide sequence: TGCGCCAGCTCGTGGGATTTGGGGAGCAATCAGCCCCAGCATTTT. This codes for CASSWDLGSNQPQHF.

CDR3 nucleotides: TGTGCCAGCAGCGTGGGACTAGCGGGGGGCTCCCCCTACTTC. Protein product: CASSVGLAGGSPYF. The rearrangement joins TRBV5-6 to TRBJ2-5, with 15 bases identical to TRBD2. The ends lost 4 bases at V and 14 bases at J; junction bases unmatched: 9. The CDR3 extends over 14 amino acids. CDR1 is SGHDT and CDR2 is YYEEEE in the germline V gene.

The V call is TRBV5-4, the J call TRBJ2-7; D is uncertain. Germline V lookup: CDR1 SGHNT, CDR2 YYREEE (reference sequence). The ends were cut back, 1 base at V and 3 bases at J, with 5 bases in the middle. The CDR3 contains 12 residues. Here the CDR3 reads CASSLNLYEQYF. The CDR3 region has the DNA TGTGCCAGCAGCTTGAACCTCTACGAGCAGTACTTC.

The V and J genes are TRBV7-8 and TRBJ2-3, with 7 bases aligning to TRBD2. Germline V gene sequence: CDR1 SGHVS, CDR2 FQNEAQ. J lost 3 bases, V lost 5 bases, and 5 bases had no gene match. This CDR3 region has 14 residues. The CDR3 reads CASSPDSGTDTQYF. CDR3 nucleotides: TGTGCCAGCAGCCCCGATAGCGGGACAGATACGCAGTATTTT.

The rearrangement joins TRBV6-6 to TRBJ1-1, with a weak D call TRBD1 (6 bases). Trimming stripped 0 bases from V and 0 bases from J, with 8 bases between. Germline V gene sequence: CDR1 MNHNY, CDR2 SVGAGI (reference sequence). The CDR3 extends over 15 amino acids. The CDR3 protein is CASSYSYRVNTEAFF. For the CDR3, the DNA is TGTGCCAGCAGTTACTCCTACAGGGTGAACACTGAAGCTTTCTTT.

The chain has TRBV1 and TRBJ1-5; the table's D gene call, TRBD1, was not cross checked with the DNA. TRBV1 represents a pseudogene. This CDR3 is built from 17 residues. The CDR3 is CTSSQDPRQGKPQPQHF. In nucleotides, the CDR3 is TGCACCAGCAGCCAAGATCCCCGCCAGGGAAAGCCTCAGCCCCAGCATTTT.

The gene calls are TRBV29-1 and TRBJ2-5, with 14 bases lining up with TRBD2. The V gene end was trimmed by 6 bases and the J gene end by 5 bases; junction bases not matched to a gene: 5. CDR3 size: 14 residues. Germline assignment: CDR1 SQVTM and CDR2 ANQGSEA. The CDR3 bases are TGCAGCGTCTCGACTAGCGGGAGGGTCGAGACCCAGTACTTC. It codes for CSVSTSGRVETQYF.

This chain connects TRBV2 to TRBJ2-3; 14 nucleotides align to TRBD2. J lost 8 bases, V lost 8 bases, and 3 bases had no gene match. Germline lookup yields CDR1 SNHLY and CDR2 FYNNEI. The CDR3 extends over 13 amino acids. CDR3 in amino acids: CASGTSGGATQYF. CDR3 nucleotides: TGTGCCAGCGGGACTAGCGGGGGAGCTACGCAGTATTTT.

Here the CDR3 reads CASSKACLAETYEQYF. Here the CDR3 DNA reads TGTGCCAGCAGCAAAGCTTGTCTAGCGGAGACCTACGAGCAGTACTTC. The chain is built from TRBV21-1 and TRBJ2-7; TRBD2 reflects the table's D call only, with no check against the DNA. TRBV21-1 is marked as a pseudogene. CDR3 length equals 16 residues.

Notes on this clone: Other DNA sequences in this sample translate to the same CDR3. The chain has TRBV6-6 and TRBJ2-7; D gene ambiguous. Per germline, CDR1 MNHNY and CDR2 SVGAGI (reference sequence). V lost 6 bases and J lost 0, with 6 bases in between. This CDR3 has 12 amino acids. In DNA form, the CDR3 reads TGTGCCAGCAGCGTCTCCTCCTACGAGCAGTACTTC. It translates to CASSVSSYEQYF.

This rearrangement joins TRBV4-1 to TRBJ1-1; D remains unclear. The V gene's germline CDR1 is MGHRA and CDR2 YSYEKL. V lost 4 bases, J lost 6 bases, and 12 bases lay in between. CDR3 length: 13 residues. The chain's CDR3 is CASSPTSLAEAFF. CDR3 nucleotide sequence: TGCGCCAGCAGCCCGACATCTCTCGCTGAAGCTTTCTTT.